A selection of T cell receptor beta chains follows, all from one sample in a study of neurological immune-mediated disorders. TCRdb re-called the 5' RACE reads through MiXCR, storing one row per CDR3 protein. Among 84,000 or so distinct CDR3 sequences listed, approximately 4.6% were seen once. Material: PBMCs. The receptor set was obtained from a woman between 55 and 75 years old with multiple sclerosis. Both conserved end residues are part of each CDR3. The order of the fields is V gene, clone size, D gene, J gene, CDR3 DNA, CDR3 protein. The D gene is left open where the match is weak. Clone sizes are shown as how often the clone was seen (once, few, many) or a class if it is expanded.

v_call: TRBV5-5
clone_size: many
d_call: -
j_call: TRBJ2-5
cdr3_nt: TGTGCCAGCAGCAGTACAGGTCAGGAGACCCAGTACTTC
cdr3_aa: CASSSTGQETQYF

v_call: TRBV3-1
clone_size: few
d_call: TRBD2
j_call: TRBJ2-2
cdr3_nt: TGTGCCAGCAGCACCGGGAATCCGCGGGGGGCGTTTGGGGAGCTGTTTTTT
cdr3_aa: CASSTGNPRGAFGELFF

v_call: TRBV6-5
clone_size: many
d_call: -
j_call: TRBJ2-6
cdr3_nt: TGTGCCAGCAACGAGGGCTCTGGGGCCAACGTCCTGACTTTC
cdr3_aa: CASNEGSGANVLTF

v_call: TRBV20-1
clone_size: many
d_call: -
j_call: TRBJ2-5
cdr3_nt: TGCAGTGCTAGAGATGGGAACCGGGGTTGGGAGACCCAGTACTTC
cdr3_aa: CSARDGNRGWETQYF

v_call: TRBV4-1
clone_size: many
d_call: -
j_call: TRBJ1-1
cdr3_nt: TGCGCCAGCAGCCCAGGTGGCCCTCGGGCTTTCTTT
cdr3_aa: CASSPGGPRAFF

v_call: TRBV5-5
clone_size: many
d_call: -
j_call: TRBJ2-2
cdr3_nt: TGTGCCAGCAGCTTGGTCGGCAGGAACACCGGGGAGCTGTTTTTT
cdr3_aa: CASSLVGRNTGELFF

v_call: TRBV12-3/TRBV12-4
clone_size: many
d_call: -
j_call: TRBJ2-7
cdr3_nt: TGTGCCAGCAGTCCCGGCTCGGTCTACGAGCAGTACTTC
cdr3_aa: CASSPGSVYEQYF

v_call: TRBV15
clone_size: many
d_call: -
j_call: TRBJ2-7
cdr3_nt: TGTGCCACCAGCTTCCCCGGGAACTACGAGCAGTACTTC
cdr3_aa: CATSFPGNYEQYF

v_call: TRBV7-2
clone_size: many
d_call: TRBD1
j_call: TRBJ2-7
cdr3_nt: TGTGCCAGCAGCCCATACGGGACAGGTACCTACGAGCAGTACTTC
cdr3_aa: CASSPYGTGTYEQYF

v_call: TRBV11-2
clone_size: many
d_call: TRBD1
j_call: TRBJ2-7
cdr3_nt: TGTGCCAGCAGCTTATCGACAGGGGGAATCTCCTACGAGCAGTACTTC
cdr3_aa: CASSLSTGGISYEQYF

v_call: TRBV11-2
clone_size: many
d_call: -
j_call: TRBJ2-2
cdr3_nt: TGTGCCAGCAGTCTACTGACAGGGAACACCGGGGAGCTGTTTTTT
cdr3_aa: CASSLLTGNTGELFF

v_call: TRBV10-1
clone_size: many
d_call: -
j_call: TRBJ2-1
cdr3_nt: TGCGCCAGCAGTGAGTCTAGCGACAATGAGCAGTTCTTC
cdr3_aa: CASSESSDNEQFF

v_call: TRBV4-2
clone_size: many
d_call: TRBD1
j_call: TRBJ2-3
cdr3_nt: TGTGCCAGCAGCCAAGTTATTGGGGGGACAGGGGATACAGATACGCAGTATTTT
cdr3_aa: CASSQVIGGTGDTDTQYF

v_call: TRBV28
clone_size: many
d_call: -
j_call: TRBJ2-5
cdr3_nt: TGTGCCAGCAGCTATCTACGGGGAGAGACCCAGTACTTC
cdr3_aa: CASSYLRGETQYF

v_call: TRBV9
clone_size: many
d_call: -
j_call: TRBJ2-3
cdr3_nt: TGTGCCAGCAGCGTAGCTTTGGGGGGTCCAGATACGCAGTATTTT
cdr3_aa: CASSVALGGPDTQYF

v_call: TRBV12-3/TRBV12-4
clone_size: many
d_call: -
j_call: TRBJ1-1
cdr3_nt: TGTGCCAGCAGTTTAGGGGTGTATGGCACTGAAGCTTTCTTT
cdr3_aa: CASSLGVYGTEAFF

v_call: TRBV7-2
clone_size: many
d_call: -
j_call: TRBJ2-7
cdr3_nt: TGTGCCAGCAGCTTAGGCCGCCACGAGCAGTACTTC
cdr3_aa: CASSLGRHEQYF

v_call: TRBV25-1
clone_size: many
d_call: -
j_call: TRBJ2-2
cdr3_nt: TGTGCCAGCAGTGAGCGGTTGAACAGAGCGAACACCGGGGAGCTGTTTTTT
cdr3_aa: CASSERLNRANTGELFF

v_call: TRBV28
clone_size: many
d_call: -
j_call: TRBJ2-5
cdr3_nt: TGTGCCAGCAGTTTAGGGGGGTGGGCCCAAGAGACCCAGTACTTC
cdr3_aa: CASSLGGWAQETQYF

v_call: TRBV9
clone_size: many
d_call: TRBD2
j_call: TRBJ2-6
cdr3_nt: TGTGCCAGCAGCGTTGGGGAGGGTGCCGGGGCCAACGTCCTGACTTTC
cdr3_aa: CASSVGEGAGANVLTF

v_call: TRBV5-1
clone_size: many
d_call: -
j_call: TRBJ2-7
cdr3_nt: TGCGCCAGCAGCTTGGCCACGGACTACGAGCAGTACTTC
cdr3_aa: CASSLATDYEQYF

v_call: TRBV29-1
clone_size: many
d_call: -
j_call: TRBJ2-1
cdr3_nt: TGCAGCGTCAAGGGCCCCAATGAGCAGTTCTTC
cdr3_aa: CSVKGPNEQFF

v_call: TRBV5-1
clone_size: many
d_call: TRBD2
j_call: TRBJ2-1
cdr3_nt: TGCGCCAGCAGCTTGGCCTTCCAGCGGGGAGGACCCAATGAGCAGTTCTTC
cdr3_aa: CASSLAFQRGGPNEQFF

v_call: TRBV7-8
clone_size: many
d_call: -
j_call: TRBJ2-5
cdr3_nt: TGTGCCAGCATACCATACGGGACAAGCGTTAAAGAGACCCAGTACTTC
cdr3_aa: CASIPYGTSVKETQYF